The present entry profiles one TCR beta chain with its context. Its antigen is not identified. The CDR3 does not close with the conserved phenylalanine or tryptophan, likely indicating a read error. This CDR3 is 14 amino acids long. Deletions cut 2 bases from V and 10 bases from J, with 15 bases between. The source of the sample is a study of identical twins. Study conclusions and caveats: Donors were not followed over many years; analysis was cross-sectional.

Via MiXCR, TCRdb re-called the 5' RACE reads, giving one row per CDR3 protein. This table holds around 530,000 distinct CDR3 sequences, around 15% found once. A further study also used this sample, focusing on yellow fever vaccine responses in identical twins.

The rearrangement links TRBV12-3 or TRBV12-4 to TRBJ2-1; maybe TRBD2 (6 bases). Source material: CD4+ T cells sorted from blood. This TCR was recovered from a woman between 18 and 30 years old in good health. The CDR3 reads CASSLREASEEQFL. CDR3 bases: TGTGCCAGCAGTTTAAGGGAGGCGTCGGAGGAGCAGTTCCTC.